These 27 T cell receptor beta chains originate from one sample sequenced in a study of regulatory T cells in long-lasting Graves disease. Time point given: persistent/refractory GD, antithyroid drugs over 5 years with positive TRAb. Generation of the TCR library employed RNA extracted from PBMCs. Arm-PCR with iRepertoire HTBI primers amplified the CDR3 regions for these TCR beta libraries. TCRdb reanalysed the multiplex PCR reads using MiXCR and keeps one entry per CDR3 protein. The top ten clones hold roughly an eighth of a sample with roughly 430,000 distinct CDR3 sequences, 20% to 25% of them seen once. Sequenced material: peripheral blood mononuclear cells (PBMCs), taken when the disease was refractory, from a patient treated with antithyroid drugs. All receptors come from a female donor with Graves disease.

This clonotype was recorded at least ten times. The genes are TRBV11-2 and TRBJ1-6; unclear D gene. This CDR3 is 14 amino acids long. Trimming removed 3 bases from V and 5 bases from J, with 8 bases in between. CDR1 is SGHAT and CDR2 is FQNNGV in the germline V gene. The CDR3 spells CASSLGRHNSPLHF. Written as DNA, the CDR3 is TGTGCCAGCAGCTTGGGGAGACATAATTCACCCCTCCACTTT.

This clonotype was recorded a few times. The rearrangement joins TRBV6-1 to TRBJ2-7, with D perhaps TRBD1 or TRBD2 (5 bases each). Trimming removed 3 bases from V and 3 bases from J, with 12 bases in between. This CDR3 is 14 amino acids long. Germline V gives CDR1 MNHNS, CDR2 SASEGT. CDR3 DNA sequence: TGTGCCAGCAGTGAGTCGGGACCGTTCTACGAGCAGTACTTC. This translates into CASSESGPFYEQYF.

At least ten counts were recorded for this clonotype. This chain joins TRBV6-2 or TRBV6-3 and TRBJ1-1; 9 positions agree with TRBD1. After removal of 6 bases from V and 0 bases from J, the junction contained 5 bases not matched to a gene. The CDR3 runs 15 residues. CDR1 and CDR2 (germline): MNHEY, SVGEGT. Here the CDR3 reads CASSTRDRVNTEAFF. CDR3 nucleotide sequence: TGTGCCAGCAGCACCCGGGACAGGGTGAACACTGAAGCTTTCTTT.

This clonotype was detected ten times or more. The chain recombines TRBV10-3 with TRBJ2-7, with 12 bases that match TRBD1. Trimming cost V 4 bases and J 5 bases; bases outside gene matches: 3. The CDR3 is 14 residues long. Germline CDR1 reads ENHRY; CDR2 reads SYGVKD. CDR3 nucleotides: TGTGCCATCAGTGGCGGGACAGGGGGCCACGAGCAGTACTTC. Its protein is CAISGGTGGHEQYF.

With regard to this clonotype: A far larger clone is one base from this, pointing to a likely read error. The V and J genes are TRBV12-3 or TRBV12-4 and TRBJ2-7; 10 nucleotides match TRBD1. The CDR3 spans 14 residues. The V gene end was trimmed by 5 bases and the J gene end by 5 bases; junction bases not matched to a gene: 6. The CDR3 spells CASSTGQGLNEQYF. Written as DNA, the CDR3 is TGTGCCAGCAGTACGGGACAGGGGCTCAACGAGCAGTACTTC.

There are many counts of this clonotype. This chain joins TRBV29-1 and TRBJ2-7; a weak D match, TRBD1 (7 bases). The CDR3 has 11 residues. From germline, CDR1 is SQVTM and CDR2 ANQGSEA. Trimming took 4 bases from V and 6 from J, leaving 10 bases between them. The CDR3 sequence is CSVGRDSEQYF. In nucleotides, the CDR3 is TGCAGCGTTGGGAGGGACAGCGAGCAGTACTTC.

The sample holds many counts of this clonotype. V is TRBV28 and J is TRBJ1-4, with no clear D. The CDR3 contains 13 residues. V was cut by 7 bases and J by 6 bases, with 12 bases left in between. The germline CDR1 and CDR2 sequences are MDHEN and SYDVKM. As DNA, the CDR3 is TGTGCCAGCATCTCCCCCAATTATGAAAAACTGTTTTTT. Amino acids: CASISPNYEKLFF.

This chain uses TRBV11-2 with TRBJ2-7; D ambiguous. Trimming removed 3 bases at V and 7 bases at J, with 22 bases between. The germline V gene encodes CDR1 SGHAT and CDR2 FQNNGV. The CDR3 has 16 residues. The CDR3 protein is CASSLGRLNIFGEQYF. In DNA, the CDR3 is TGTGCCAGCAGCTTGGGTAGGCTGAACATTTTCGGGGAGCAGTACTTC.

The J gene is TRBJ2-3, the V gene TRBV20-1, with D possibly TRBD2 on 6 matching bases. V was shortened by 4 bases and J by 3 bases, with 26 bases between the two germline ends. Germline V gene sequence: CDR1 DFQATT, CDR2 SNEGSKA (reference sequence). The CDR3 has 18 residues. The DNA of the CDR3 is TGCAGTGCTAATAAACCTTTGGCGGGAACGGGGAATACAGATACGCAGTATTTT. This gives the protein CSANKPLAGTGNTDTQYF.

The CDR3 sequence is CASSPLAGANEQFF. CDR3 nucleotides: TGTGCCAGCAGCCCACTAGCGGGAGCCAATGAGCAGTTCTTC. The gene calls are TRBV3-1 and TRBJ2-1; 11 bases fit TRBD2. V lost 4 bases to trimming and J lost 6 bases; unmatched junction nucleotides: 2. The CDR3 covers 14 residues. Germline V lookup: CDR1 LGHDT, CDR2 YNNKEL (reference sequence).

The rearrangement joins TRBV20-1 to TRBJ1-5; no firm D call. V was trimmed by 3 bases and J by 7 bases, leaving 10 bases between them. From germline, CDR1 is DFQATT and CDR2 SNEGSKA (reference sequence). The CDR3 totals 12 residues. This chain's CDR3 is CSASSGRQPQHF. The CDR3, as DNA: TGCAGTGCTAGTTCGGGTAGGCAGCCCCAGCATTTT.

Many counts were recorded for this clonotype. V and J are TRBV4-1 and TRBJ1-2; possibly TRBD1 for D (6 bases). This CDR3 comprises 15 residues. Germline V gene sequence: CDR1 MGHRA, CDR2 YSYEKL. Trimming shortened V by 1 base and J by 2 bases, and 11 bases separated the two germline ends. The CDR3 region is CASSQVAGANYGYTF. The DNA for the CDR3 is TGCGCCAGCAGCCAAGTGGCAGGGGCGAACTATGGCTACACCTTC.

The chain links TRBV24-1 to TRBJ1-5; weak D call: TRBD1 (6 bases). CDR1 is KGHDR and CDR2 is SFDVKD in the germline V gene. This CDR3 is built from 13 residues. V lost 7 bases to trimming and J lost 3 bases, with 9 bases between them. The CDR3 DNA reads as TGTGCCACCAGCGGGACAAACAATCAGCCCCAGCATTTT. Translated, it gives CATSGTNNQPQHF.

This clonotype was observed at least ten times. V and J are TRBV10-3 and TRBJ1-1; TRBD1 is a possible D gene (5 bases). The V gene's germline CDR1 is ENHRY and CDR2 SYGVKD. This CDR3 has 12 amino acids. V lost 3 bases and J 5 bases, leaving 7 bases between the germline ends. CDR3 amino acids: CAISDEGTEAFF. In DNA, the CDR3 is TGTGCCATCAGTGACGAGGGGACTGAAGCTTTCTTT.

This clonotype appeared many times. V usage is TRBV2 and J usage is TRBJ2-5; D is perhaps TRBD1 (6 bases). Germline V gene data show CDR1 as SNHLY and CDR2 as FYNNEI. Trimming took 8 bases from V and 4 from J, leaving 14 bases between them. CDR3 length: 13 residues. The CDR3 nucleotides read TGTGCCAGCTCCGGCAGGGGCGGAGAGACCCAGTACTTC. Its translation: CASSGRGGETQYF.

The V and J genes are TRBV27 and TRBJ1-5, with D hard to call. Trimming removed 3 bases at V and 6 bases at J, with 9 bases between. Germline V lookup: CDR1 MNHEY, CDR2 SMNVEV (reference sequence). The CDR3 has 13 amino acids. The CDR3 protein is CASSFSRGQPQHF. CDR3 coding DNA: TGTGCCAGCAGTTTTTCACGGGGTCAGCCCCAGCATTTT.

The chain has TRBV3-1 and TRBJ2-7, with TRBD2 matching 8 bases. CDR1 is LGHDT, CDR2 YNNKEL, per germline (reference sequence). CDR3 size: 14 residues. The junction had 6 bases not matched to a gene; V was cut back by 5 bases and J by 3 bases. The CDR3 is CASSSLTSDYEQYF. The DNA of the CDR3 is TGTGCCAGCAGCTCTCTGACTAGCGACTACGAGCAGTACTTC.

Only a few counts were recorded for this clonotype. This sequence joins TRBV6-5 and TRBJ2-7, with a tentative D call TRBD2 (6 bases). This CDR3 has 14 amino acids. In germline, CDR1 is MNHEY, CDR2 SVGAGI. V lost 4 bases to trimming and J lost 7 bases, with 17 bases between them. The CDR3 region has the DNA TGTGCCAGCAGTTCCACTAGCCTGATGGTGGAGCAGTACTTC. Translating gives CASSSTSLMVEQYF.

This clonotype has at least ten counts. The rearrangement uses TRBV2 and TRBJ2-2, with 7 bases identical to TRBD2. CDR3 size: 14 residues. V dropped 7 bases and J dropped 6; count of bases not matched to a gene: 8. From germline, CDR1 is SNHLY and CDR2 FYNNEI. The DNA of the CDR3 is TGTGCCAGCATGGCGGGAGCGACTTCCGGGGAGCTGTTTTTT. This encodes CASMAGATSGELFF. The full variable domain, completed using reference TRBV2 and TRBJ2-2, is EPEVTQTPSHQVTQMGQEVILRCVPISNHLYFYWYRQILGQKVEFLVSFYNNEISEKSEIFDDQFSVERPDGSNFTLKIRSTKLEDSAMYFCASMAGATSGELFFGEGSRLTVL.

This clonotype was counted many times. This chain joins TRBV18 and TRBJ2-5; D possibly corresponds to TRBD2 (6 bases). Looked up from germline, CDR1 is KGHSH and CDR2 is LQKENI. With 3 bases removed from V and 3 bases from J, the gap between germline ends came to 11 bases. The CDR3 runs 14 residues. CDR3 bases: TGTGCCAGCTCACCCTCGGGACTTAAAGAGACCCAGTACTTC. Protein product: CASSPSGLKETQYF.

The V gene is TRBV5-1, the J gene TRBJ2-5; a possible D gene is TRBD1 (6 bases). Germline CDR1 reads SGHRS; CDR2 reads YFSETQ. V was trimmed by 4 bases and J by 2 bases, leaving 15 bases between them. The CDR3 loop spans 15 amino acids. CDR3 protein: CASSLGQRIQETQYF. CDR3 in DNA: TGCGCCAGCAGCCTCGGACAGCGTATACAAGAGACCCAGTACTTC.

The count of this clonotype is one. CDR3 region: CSASGVDTQYF. CDR3 coding DNA: TGCAGTGCTAGCGGGGTAGATACGCAGTATTTT. This rearrangement joins TRBV20-1 to TRBJ2-3, with D possibly matching TRBD2 (5 bases). The CDR3 is 11 amino acids. The V gene lost 3 bases and the J gene lost 5 bases, with 6 bases spanning the gap. Germline CDR1 DFQATT, CDR2 SNEGSKA (reference sequence).

This clonotype has a count of ten or more. The chain is built from TRBV27 and TRBJ2-7; possible D gene TRBD2, 5 bases. In germline, CDR1 is MNHEY, CDR2 SMNVEV (reference sequence). The CDR3 covers 14 residues. V was shortened by 3 bases and J by 5 bases, with 14 bases between the two germline ends. The CDR3 protein is CASSLGRDRNEQYF. The CDR3 bases are TGTGCCAGCAGTTTGGGTCGGGATAGGAACGAGCAGTACTTC.

This clonotype was counted a few times. The rearrangement links TRBV15 to TRBJ2-2, with 10 bases matching TRBD2. CDR1 is LNHNV, CDR2 YYDKDF, per germline (reference sequence). This CDR3 has 18 residues. Germline trimming cut 0 bases from V and 2 bases from J; bases unmatched to any gene: 6. CDR3 in DNA: TGTGCCACCAGCAGAGACCAGCGGGAGGGATTTAACACCGGGGAGCTGTTTTTT. It encodes CATSRDQREGFNTGELFF.

This chain links TRBV18 with TRBJ2-3; TRBD2 agrees at 9 bases. Germline V CDR1 and CDR2: KGHSH, LQKENI. The CDR3 extends over 13 amino acids. V gave up 7 bases and J gave up 3 bases; unmatched junction bases: 2. The CDR3 DNA sequence: TGTGCCAGCTTAGCGGGAGAAACAGATACGCAGTATTTT. This encodes CASLAGETDTQYF. Looking up the rest from reference TRBV18 and TRBJ2-3 gives the full variable domain: NAGVMQNPRHLVRRRGQEARLRCSPMKGHSHVYWYRQLPEEGLKFMVYLQKENIIDESGMPKERFSAEFPKEGPSILRIQQVVRGDSAAYFCASLAGETDTQYFGPGTRLTVL.

The rearrangement joins TRBV3-1 to TRBJ2-2; TRBD2 matches at 8 bases. The CDR3 covers 19 residues. CDR1 is LGHDT, CDR2 YNNKEL, per germline (reference sequence). Trimming cost V 0 bases and J 4 bases; bases outside gene matches: 13. The CDR3 nucleotides are TGTGCCAGCAGCCAAGATCTTATTCGGCTAGCGGGCTTCACCGGGGAGCTGTTTTTT. Translating gives CASSQDLIRLAGFTGELFF.

This clonotype was seen at least ten times. For the CDR3, the DNA is TGTGCCAGCAGCCTTAGCGGGAGCACCGGGGAGCTGTTTTTT. Its protein product is CASSLSGSTGELFF. The V and J genes are TRBV2 and TRBJ2-2; 9 bases fit TRBD2. This CDR3 contains 14 residues. Per the germline V gene, CDR1 is SNHLY and CDR2 is FYNNEI. Trimming cost V 6 bases and J 4 bases; bases outside gene matches: 3.